Sequencing of this T cell receptor beta chain was carried out in a study of cytomegalovirus exposure and HLA in healthy donors. Study-wide context: Across a few hundred genotyped donors, around 82% landed in the Caucasian-associated ancestry cluster.

Both 60 Vbeta primers and 13 Jbeta primers went into the PCR. The assay was immunoSEQ multiplex PCR, and TCRdb's table has in-frame clones only and misses some. In the table there are over 100,000 clones, about 80% of which are singletons. Note on this clone: Its specificity is unknown.

V gave up 0 bases and J gave up 11 bases, with 11 bases separating them. Germline CDR1 reads MNHEY; CDR2 reads SVGAGI. The CDR3 has 13 amino acids. General study points: A highly shared variant cluster was judged a likely technical artifact. Several of the most significant clusters appeared, in a later analysis, to be linked to common viral pathogens.

Source material: PBMCs. The chain combines TRBV6-5 with TRBJ1-5; TRBD1 is a possible D gene (5 bases). The receptor's source is a human donor in good health. CDR3: CASSYSRGKAQHF. The CDR3 DNA sequence: TGTGCCAGCAGTTACTCGCGGGGGAAAGCCCAGCATTTT.